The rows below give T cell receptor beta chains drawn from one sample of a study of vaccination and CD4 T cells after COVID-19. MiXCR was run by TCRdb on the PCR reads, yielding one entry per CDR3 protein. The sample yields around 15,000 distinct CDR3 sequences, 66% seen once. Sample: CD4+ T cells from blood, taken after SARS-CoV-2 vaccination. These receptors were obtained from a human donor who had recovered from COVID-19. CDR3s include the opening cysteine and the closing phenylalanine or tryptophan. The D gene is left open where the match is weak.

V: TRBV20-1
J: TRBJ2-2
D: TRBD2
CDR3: CSAPGLVTGELFF

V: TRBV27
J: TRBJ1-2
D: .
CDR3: CASRRDRPFAPNYGYTF

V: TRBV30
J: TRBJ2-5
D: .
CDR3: CAWSVGGRETQYF

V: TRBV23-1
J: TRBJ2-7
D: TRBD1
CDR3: CASSQSHPRGRDRGYEQYF

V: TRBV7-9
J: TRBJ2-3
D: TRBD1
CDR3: CASSSDRGPVGQQYF

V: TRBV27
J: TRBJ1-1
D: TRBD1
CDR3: CASSRDRVLSTEAFF

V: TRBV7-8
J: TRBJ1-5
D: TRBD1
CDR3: CASSLEGTAISNQPQHF

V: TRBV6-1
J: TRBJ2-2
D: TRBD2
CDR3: CASGALAGGYTGELFF

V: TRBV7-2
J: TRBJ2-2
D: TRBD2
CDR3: CASSVAGGGTGELFF

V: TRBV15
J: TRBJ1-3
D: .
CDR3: CATSREAGFVNTIYF

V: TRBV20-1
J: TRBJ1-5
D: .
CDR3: CSAARAVSNQPQHF

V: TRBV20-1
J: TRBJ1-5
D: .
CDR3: CSASGDVSNQPQHF

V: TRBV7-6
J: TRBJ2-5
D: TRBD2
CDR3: CASSLGGVQETQYF

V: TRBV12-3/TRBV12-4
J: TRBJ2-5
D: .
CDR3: CASSFRTEETQYF

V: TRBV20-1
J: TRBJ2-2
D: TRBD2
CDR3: CSARDRGLAVLTQNTGELFF

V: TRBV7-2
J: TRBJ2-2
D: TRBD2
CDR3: CASSLRTGGRTGELFF

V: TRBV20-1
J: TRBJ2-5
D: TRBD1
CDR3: CSAAPGGGETQYF

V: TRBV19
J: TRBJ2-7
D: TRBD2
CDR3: CASSIAAGGSYEQYF

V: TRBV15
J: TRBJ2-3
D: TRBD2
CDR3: CATSRDNRLAGGNTDTQYF

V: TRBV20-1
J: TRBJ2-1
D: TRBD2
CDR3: CSAIRLAGPYNEQFF

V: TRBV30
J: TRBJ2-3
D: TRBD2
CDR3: CAWSVHSGSTDTQYF

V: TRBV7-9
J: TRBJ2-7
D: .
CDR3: CASSLGQTPSYEQYF

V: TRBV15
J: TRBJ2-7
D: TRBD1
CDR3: CATSATGVSYEQYF